These 29 T cell receptor beta chains were sequenced from one sample in a study of cytomegalovirus exposure and HLA in healthy donors. Both 60 Vbeta primers and 13 Jbeta primers went into the PCR. Libraries were prepared by immunoSEQ multiplex PCR; TCRdb keeps only in-frame clonotypes and omits some of them. The sample holds just over 150,000 clones, around four fifths seen once. The sequenced sample consisted of PBMCs. These TCRs come from a woman in her 30s in good health and CMV-seronegative.

The chain joins TRBV18 to TRBJ1-1, with TRBD1 matching over 9 bases. With V trimmed by 8 bases and J by 12 bases, 10 bases remained unmatched. The CDR3 spans 12 residues. CDR1 and CDR2 from the germline V gene are KGHSH and LQKENI. This CDR3 reads CASRGQGTESFF. The DNA of the CDR3 is TGTGCCAGCCGGGGACAGGGAACGGAATCTTTCTTT. The full variable domain, in which reference TRBV18 and TRBJ1-1 provide the parts outside the CDR3, is NAGVMQNPRHLVRRRGQEARLRCSPMKGHSHVYWYRQLPEEGLKFMVYLQKENIIDESGMPKERFSAEFPKEGPSILRIQQVVRGDSAAYFCASRGQGTESFFGQGTRLTVV.

CDR3 protein: CASSPGAVWLNTEAFF. The DNA for the CDR3 is TGCGCCAGCAGCCCTGGGGCAGTCTGGCTGAACACTGAAGCTTTCTTT. V gene TRBV4-1 combines with J gene TRBJ1-1; TRBD1 is a possible D gene (5 bases). The V and J ends lost 4 bases and 0 bases respectively, with 15 bases between them. CDR1 is MGHRA, CDR2 YSYEKL, per germline. The CDR3 is 16 amino acids.

This clone was seen more than once but under ten times. The rearrangement uses TRBV7-9 and TRBJ1-1; possible D gene TRBD1, 6 bases. Per germline, CDR1 SEHNR and CDR2 FQNEAQ (reference sequence). The V end was cut by 1 base, the J end by 2 bases, with 8 bases between. This CDR3 spans 14 amino acids. This CDR3 is CASSLVQGNTEAFF. The CDR3 DNA reads as TGTGCCAGCAGCTTAGTACAGGGAAACACTGAAGCTTTCTTT.

The V gene is TRBV30, the J gene TRBJ1-3, with TRBD1 matching 7 bases. This CDR3 has 16 amino acids. With 3 bases clipped from V and 5 bases from J, the junction kept 13 bases outside the gene matches. Germline V gives CDR1 GTSNPN, CDR2 SVGIG (reference sequence). This chain's CDR3 is CAWSDLTGIPRNTIYF. DNA of the CDR3: TGTGCCTGGAGCGACCTGACAGGGATTCCCAGAAACACCATATATTTT.

V gene TRBV5-6 combines with J gene TRBJ2-7; TRBD1 might be the D (7 bases). This CDR3 has 16 amino acids. Germline V lookup: CDR1 SGHDT, CDR2 YYEEEE. V was clipped by 0 bases and J by 1 base, with 14 bases between them. The CDR3 coding sequence is TGTGCCAGCAGCTTGGCCGGAGGGGGCGCTTCCTACGAGCAGTACTTC. It codes for CASSLAGGGASYEQYF.

V and J are TRBV6-5 and TRBJ2-1; TRBD2 agrees at 7 bases. Germline V gene lookup returns CDR1 MNHEY and CDR2 SVGAGI. J was trimmed by 5 bases and V by 2 bases; bases with no gene match: 6. The CDR3 is made up of 15 amino acids. The CDR3 sequence: CASSYGLGGDNEQFF. In nucleotides, the CDR3 is TGTGCCAGCAGTTACGGTTTGGGAGGGGACAATGAGCAGTTCTTC.

This sequence joins TRBV5-1 and TRBJ2-7; the match to TRBD1 covers 12 bases. V dropped 3 bases and J dropped 2; count of bases not matched to a gene: 9. Germline V gives CDR1 SGHRS, CDR2 YFSETQ. The CDR3 consists of 17 residues. The CDR3 here is CASSWGQGALGAYEQYF. CDR3 nucleotides: TGCGCCAGCAGCTGGGGACAGGGGGCGCTTGGTGCCTACGAGCAGTACTTC.

This clone was seen a few times. The rearrangement joins TRBV7-9 to TRBJ2-1; weak D call: TRBD2 (6 bases). Between the trimmed V and J ends, which lost 1 base and 5 bases, there was a span of 18 bases. The V gene's germline CDR1 is SEHNR and CDR2 FQNEAQ (reference sequence). CDR3 length: 17 amino acids. CDR3 sequence (DNA): TGTGCCAGCAGCTTAGACCGGTTGGCGGGGTTAAACAATGAGCAGTTCTTC. Its translation: CASSLDRLAGLNNEQFF.

This clone showed up just a few times. The chain has TRBV6-1 and TRBJ2-7, with 9 bases identical to TRBD2. From germline, CDR1 is MNHNS and CDR2 SASEGT. V dropped 4 bases and J dropped 1; count of bases not matched to a gene: 5. CDR3 length equals 15 residues. CDR3 DNA: TGTGCCAGCAGTGCCGGACTAGCGTCGTCCTACGAGCAGTACTTC. The encoded protein is CASSAGLASSYEQYF.

The chain carries TRBV10-3 and TRBJ2-1; tentatively, D is TRBD2 (5 bases). V was shortened by 8 bases and J by 0 bases, with 17 bases between the two germline ends. This CDR3 contains 16 residues. Germline loops: CDR1 ENHRY, CDR2 SYGVKD. The CDR3 coding sequence is TGTGCCATCTGGGGATCGGAAGGGAGCTCCTACAATGAGCAGTTCTTC. The encoded protein is CAIWGSEGSSYNEQFF.

The chain has TRBV7-9 and TRBJ1-3; D may be TRBD1 (6 bases). Trimming took 5 bases from V and 4 from J, leaving 15 bases between them. CDR3 length: 15 amino acids. Germline V CDR1 and CDR2: SEHNR, FQNEAQ (reference sequence). In DNA form, the CDR3 reads TGTGCCAGCAGCGCCTCCGGGACAATCGGAAACACCATATATTTT. It translates to CASSASGTIGNTIYF.

This sequence joins TRBV19 and TRBJ1-5; D remains ambiguous. The CDR3 has 12 residues. The germline V gene encodes CDR1 LNHDA and CDR2 SQIVND (reference sequence). V was cut by 10 bases and J by 3 bases, with 10 bases left in between. In DNA form, the CDR3 reads TGTGCCACTTATCAGTTCAATCAGCCCCAGCATTTT. It yields the protein CATYQFNQPQHF.

The chain carries TRBV10-3 and TRBJ2-1, with 11 positions matching TRBD1. The V and J ends lost 4 bases and 4 bases, in that order; junction bases with no gene match: 3. Germline assignment: CDR1 ENHRY and CDR2 SYGVKD. The CDR3 spans 15 residues. CDR3 protein: CAISGGQGVYNEQFF. Here the CDR3 DNA reads TGTGCCATCAGTGGGGGACAGGGGGTATACAATGAGCAGTTCTTC.

The chain employs TRBV5-4 and TRBJ1-6, with 11 bases matching TRBD1. J gave up 8 bases and V 6 bases, and 4 bases lay outside the gene matches. The CDR3 runs 14 residues. CDR1 SGHNT and CDR2 YYREEE come from the germline V gene (reference sequence). The CDR3 loop reads CASTWGQGDSPLHF. In DNA, the CDR3 is TGTGCCAGCACCTGGGGACAGGGGGATTCACCCCTCCACTTT. The complete variable domain, with remaining parts taken from reference TRBV5-4 and TRBJ1-6, reads ETGVTQSPTHLIKTRGQQVTLRCSSQSGHNTVSWYQQALGQGPQFIFQYYREEENGRGNFPPRFSGLQFPNYSSELNVNALELDDSALYLCASTWGQGDSPLHFGNGTRLTVT.

The chain recombines TRBV20-1 with TRBJ2-7; D gene ambiguous. There are 11 residues in the CDR3. V was clipped by 5 bases and J by 1 base, with 6 bases between them. Germline lookup yields CDR1 DFQATT and CDR2 SNEGSKA (reference sequence). CDR3 sequence (DNA): TGCAGTGCTTCTTTATCCTACGAGCAGTACTTC. This codes for CSASLSYEQYF.

This clone was picked up a small number of times. V gene TRBV6-1 combines with J gene TRBJ1-4, with 8 positions matching TRBD1. With 4 bases clipped from V and 2 bases from J, the junction kept 3 bases outside the gene matches. The CDR3 covers 15 residues. Germline CDR1 and CDR2: MNHNS and SASEGT. The chain's CDR3 is CASSVRGLTNEKLFF. CDR3 sequence (DNA): TGTGCCAGCAGTGTCAGGGGGCTTACTAATGAAAAACTGTTTTTT.

The J gene is TRBJ2-5, the V gene TRBV6-5; D is ambiguous. Germline V gene sequence: CDR1 MNHEY, CDR2 SVGAGI. The length of the CDR3 is 14 residues. Deletions cut 0 bases from V and 1 base from J, with 6 bases between. The CDR3 DNA sequence: TGTGCCAGCAGTTACTCGATCGGCCAAGAGACCCAGTACTTC. This gives the protein CASSYSIGQETQYF.

This clone appeared a single time. The V gene is TRBV27, the J gene TRBJ2-7; D is unclear. Germline CDR1 and CDR2: MNHEY and SMNVEV (reference sequence). V gave up 7 bases and J gave up 2 bases, with 12 bases separating them. The CDR3 loop spans 13 amino acids. DNA of the CDR3: TGTGCCAGCAACTATTTGAGACCCTACGAGCAGTACTTC. It encodes CASNYLRPYEQYF.

The chain is built from TRBV9 and TRBJ2-5, with TRBD2 as a possible D gene (5 bases). This CDR3 is built from 13 residues. Germline values: CDR1 SGDLS, CDR2 YYNGEE. V dropped 3 bases and J dropped 7 bases, with 13 bases sitting between them. CDR3 nucleotides: TGTGCCAGCAGCGCCCCGGGGATAGGGACCCAGTACTTC. It translates to CASSAPGIGTQYF.

The chain joins TRBV5-1 to TRBJ1-1; tentative D call: TRBD1 (5 bases). Trimming took 0 bases from V and 7 from J, leaving 13 bases between them. CDR3 size: 14 residues. CDR1 and CDR2 (germline): SGHRS, YFSETQ. In nucleotides, the CDR3 is TGCGCCAGCAGCTTGGGGGCAGGGAACCATGAAGCTTTCTTT. Protein: CASSLGAGNHEAFF.

This clone was seen a few times. For the CDR3, the DNA is TGTGCCAGCAGTTACTCAAGACTAGCGGACACCGGGGAGCTGTTTTTT. Protein: CASSYSRLADTGELFF. The chain is built from TRBV6-5 and TRBJ2-2, with 9 bases matching TRBD2. The CDR3 length is 16 residues. Looked up from germline, CDR1 is MNHEY and CDR2 is SVGAGI. V lost 0 bases, J lost 3 bases, and 2 bases stayed unmatched.

This clone was found a few times. V gene TRBV7-6 combines with J gene TRBJ2-3; 8 bases fit TRBD1. The CDR3 spans 14 residues. From germline, CDR1 is SGHVS and CDR2 FNYEAQ. V lost 5 bases and J lost 4; bases outside the gene matches: 5. In nucleotides, the CDR3 is TGTGCCAGCAGCATGGGACAGGCATCAGATACGCAGTATTTT. The encoded protein is CASSMGQASDTQYF.

J is TRBJ2-5 and V is TRBV9; 9 positions agree with TRBD2. V shed 2 bases, J shed 2 bases, and the junction held 10 bases outside the gene matches. The CDR3 sequence is 17 residues long. The germline V gene has CDR1 SGDLS and CDR2 YYNGEE. The CDR3 bases are TGTGCCAGCAGCGTTGGCGGGGGGGCCCCTTTTCAAGAGACCCAGTACTTC. This gives the protein CASSVGGGAPFQETQYF.

This chain connects TRBV7-9 to TRBJ2-4; 8 bases agree with TRBD2. The J segment lost 3 bases and the V segment lost 5 bases, leaving 6 bases of the junction unmatched. This CDR3 has 15 residues. Germline lookup yields CDR1 SEHNR and CDR2 FQNEAQ (reference sequence). DNA for the CDR3: TGTGCCAGCAGCGCAACCGGGACTAGCAAAAACATTCAGTACTTC. Protein sequence: CASSATGTSKNIQYF.

The rearrangement uses TRBV19 and TRBJ2-4, with a weak D call TRBD1 (6 bases). Between the trimmed V and J ends, which lost 7 bases and 0 bases, there was a span of 13 bases. Per germline, CDR1 LNHDA and CDR2 SQIVND (reference sequence). CDR3 length: 15 amino acids. CDR3 sequence: CASNPDSLAKNIQYF. CDR3 DNA sequence: TGTGCCAGTAATCCGGACAGCCTAGCCAAAAACATTCAGTACTTC. The variable domain in full, completed from reference TRBV19 and TRBJ2-4, reads DGGITQSPKYLFRKEGQNVTLSCEQNLNHDAMYWYRQDPGQGLRLIYYSQIVNDFQKGDIAEGYSVSREKKESFPLTVTSAQKNPTAFYLCASNPDSLAKNIQYFGAGTRLSVL.

This clone was picked up a small number of times. This sequence joins TRBV28 and TRBJ2-7, with a weak D call TRBD1 (5 bases). V was clipped by 8 bases and J by 3 bases, with 17 bases between them. Germline assignment: CDR1 MDHEN and CDR2 SYDVKM. The CDR3 totals 14 residues. The CDR3 loop reads CASRPRALLYEQYF. CDR3 sequence (DNA): TGTGCCAGCCGCCCCAGGGCACTACTCTACGAGCAGTACTTC.

The rearrangement links TRBV27 to TRBJ1-1, with a possible D match to TRBD1 (5 bases). Per the germline V gene, CDR1 is MNHEY and CDR2 is SMNVEV (reference sequence). Trimming removed 7 bases at V and 8 bases at J, with 17 bases between. The CDR3 extends over 13 amino acids. CDR3 DNA: TGTGCCAGCACCTCCTCCCGGGGGGTAGAAGCTTTCTTT. Its translation: CASTSSRGVEAFF.

This clone was counted once. The genes are TRBV27 and TRBJ2-4; D might be TRBD2 (5 bases). CDR3 length: 12 amino acids. V was clipped by 5 bases and J by 7 bases, with 9 bases between them. Germline assignment: CDR1 MNHEY and CDR2 SMNVEV (reference sequence). CDR3 region: CASSKERNIQYF. The CDR3 coding sequence is TGTGCCAGCAGTAAGGAGCGGAACATTCAGTACTTC.

In this sample, this clone turned up once. The CDR3 nucleotides are TGTGCCAGCAGCCCCAGAGGGCAGCCGAACACTGAAGCTTTCTTT. Amino acids: CASSPRGQPNTEAFF. The V and J genes are TRBV7-9 and TRBJ1-1; D not resolved. Between the trimmed V and J ends, which lost 5 bases and 1 base, there was a span of 14 bases. The CDR3 has 15 amino acids. CDR1 is SEHNR and CDR2 is FQNEAQ in the germline V gene (reference sequence).